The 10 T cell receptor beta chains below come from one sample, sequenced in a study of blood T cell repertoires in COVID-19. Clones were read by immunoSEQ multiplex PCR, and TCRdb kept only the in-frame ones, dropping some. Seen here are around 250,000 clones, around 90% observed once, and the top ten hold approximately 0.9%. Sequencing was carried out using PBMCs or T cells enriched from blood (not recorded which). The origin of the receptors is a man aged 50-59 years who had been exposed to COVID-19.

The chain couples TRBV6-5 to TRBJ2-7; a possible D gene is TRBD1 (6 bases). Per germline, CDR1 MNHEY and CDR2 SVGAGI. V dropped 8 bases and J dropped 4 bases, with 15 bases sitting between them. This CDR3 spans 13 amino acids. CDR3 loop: CASRQNQGYEQYV. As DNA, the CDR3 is TGTGCCAGCCGACAAAACCAGGGGTACGAGCAGTACGTC.

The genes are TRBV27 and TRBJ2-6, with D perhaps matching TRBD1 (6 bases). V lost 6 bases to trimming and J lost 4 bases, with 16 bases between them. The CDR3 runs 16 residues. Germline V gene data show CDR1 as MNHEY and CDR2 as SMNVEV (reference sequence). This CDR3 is CASRFKGVSGANVLTF. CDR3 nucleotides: TGTGCCAGCAGATTTAAGGGGGTGTCAGGGGCCAACGTCCTGACTTTC.

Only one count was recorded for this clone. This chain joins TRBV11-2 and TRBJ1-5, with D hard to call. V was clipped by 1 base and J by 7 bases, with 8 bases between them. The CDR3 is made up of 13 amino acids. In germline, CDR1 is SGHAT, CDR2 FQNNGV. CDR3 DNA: TGTGCCAGCAGCTTAGCCCCCAGACAGCCCCAGCATTTT. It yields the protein CASSLAPRQPQHF.

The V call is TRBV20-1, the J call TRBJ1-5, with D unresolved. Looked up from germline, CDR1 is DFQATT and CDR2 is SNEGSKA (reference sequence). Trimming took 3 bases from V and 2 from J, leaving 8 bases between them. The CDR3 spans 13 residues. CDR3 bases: TGCAGTGCTAGTCGAGAGGGCAATCAGCCCCAGCATTTT. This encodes CSASREGNQPQHF.

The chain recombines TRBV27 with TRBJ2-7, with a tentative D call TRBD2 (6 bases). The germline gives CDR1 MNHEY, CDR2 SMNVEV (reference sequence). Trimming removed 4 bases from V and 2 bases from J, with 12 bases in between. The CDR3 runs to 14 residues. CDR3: CASSSLGGTYEQYF. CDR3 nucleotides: TGTGCCAGCAGTTCCCTGGGAGGAACCTACGAGCAGTACTTC.

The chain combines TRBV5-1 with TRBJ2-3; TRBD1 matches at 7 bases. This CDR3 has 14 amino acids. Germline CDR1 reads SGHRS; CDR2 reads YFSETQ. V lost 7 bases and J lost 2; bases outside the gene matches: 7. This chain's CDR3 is CASSTTGFTDTQYF. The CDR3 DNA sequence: TGCGCCAGCTCAACGACAGGGTTCACAGATACGCAGTATTTT.

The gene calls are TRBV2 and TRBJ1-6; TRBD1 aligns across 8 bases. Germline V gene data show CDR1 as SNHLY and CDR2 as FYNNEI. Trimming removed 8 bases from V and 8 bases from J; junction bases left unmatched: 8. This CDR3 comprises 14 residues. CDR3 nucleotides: TGTGCCAGCGCCAGGGGGCTCGATTATTCACCCCTCCACTTT. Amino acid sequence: CASARGLDYSPLHF.

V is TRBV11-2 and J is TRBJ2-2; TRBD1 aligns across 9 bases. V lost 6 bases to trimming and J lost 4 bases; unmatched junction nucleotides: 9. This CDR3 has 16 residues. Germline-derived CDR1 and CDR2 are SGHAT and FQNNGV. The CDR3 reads CASRVSGTGTTGELFF. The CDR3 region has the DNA TGTGCCAGCAGGGTTTCTGGGACAGGGACCACCGGGGAGCTGTTTTTT. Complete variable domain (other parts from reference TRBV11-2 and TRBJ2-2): EAGVAQSPRYKIIEKRQSVAFWCNPISGHATLYWYQQILGQGPKLLIQFQNNGVVDDSQLPKDRFSAERLKGVDSTLKIQPAKLEDSAVYLCASRVSGTGTTGELFFGEGSRLTVL.

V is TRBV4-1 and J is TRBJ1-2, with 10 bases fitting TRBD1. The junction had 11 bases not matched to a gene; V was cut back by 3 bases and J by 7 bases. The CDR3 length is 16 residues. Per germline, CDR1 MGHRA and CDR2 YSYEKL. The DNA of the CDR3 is TGCGCCAGCAGCCATCCCTTGGGACAGGGGACTATTGGCTACACCTTC. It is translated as CASSHPLGQGTIGYTF.

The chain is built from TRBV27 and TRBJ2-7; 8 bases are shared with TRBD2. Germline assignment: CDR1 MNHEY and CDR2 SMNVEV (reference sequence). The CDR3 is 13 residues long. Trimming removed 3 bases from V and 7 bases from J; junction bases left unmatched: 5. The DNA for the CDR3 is TGTGCCAGCAGTTTCGGACTAGCAAGAGAGCAGTACTTC. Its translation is CASSFGLAREQYF.